The 10 T cell receptor beta chains below were found in one sample sequenced in a study of shared clonotypes between healthy human individuals. The table came from immunoSEQ multiplex PCR; TCRdb's copy has only in-frame clones and leaves some out. Of approximately 2,300,000 clones listed, less than 95% were seen once; the top ten hold about 0.36%. Sequencing used naive CD4+ T cells from PBMCs. Subset indicated: CD45RA+ positively selected. The origin of the receptors is a man between 18 and 29 years old in good health. Some clones in this sample may be carry-over from other donors' samples.

V usage is TRBV28 and J usage is TRBJ1-1, with 8 positions matching TRBD1. With V trimmed by 6 bases and J by 1 base, 7 bases remained unmatched. Germline CDR1 reads MDHEN; CDR2 reads SYDVKM. The CDR3 totals 15 residues. The CDR3 DNA reads as TGTGCCAGCAGCGTTCAAGGACAGGGGAACACTGAAGCTTTCTTT. Encoded protein: CASSVQGQGNTEAFF.

The chain is built from TRBV28 and TRBJ2-5; the D is unclear. The V and J ends lost 4 bases and 5 bases respectively, with 14 bases between them. Germline V gene sequence: CDR1 MDHEN, CDR2 SYDVKM. This CDR3 comprises 14 residues. CDR3 residues: CASSSPRQAETQYF. The CDR3, as DNA: TGTGCCAGCAGTTCCCCCCGACAAGCGGAGACCCAGTACTTC.

Concerning this clone itself: This CDR3 is also generated by other DNA sequences in the sample. This chain connects TRBV7-2 to TRBJ1-1; TRBD1 is a possible D gene (5 bases). Germline lookup yields CDR1 SGHTA and CDR2 FQGNSA. This CDR3 has 14 amino acids. Between the trimmed V and J ends, which lost 4 bases and 5 bases, there was a span of 14 bases. CDR3 DNA: TGTGCCAGCAGCTGGACGGGGGGAGGAACTGAAGCTTTCTTT. This translates into CASSWTGGGTEAFF.

CDR3 bases: TGTGCCAGTACGAGTCAGGACGCGATCTCTGGAAACACCATATATTTT. This codes for CASTSQDAISGNTIYF. The chain couples TRBV19 to TRBJ1-3; D is ambiguous. Germline V gene sequence: CDR1 LNHDA, CDR2 SQIVND (reference sequence). The length of the CDR3 is 16 residues. Trimming stripped 7 bases from V and 0 bases from J, with 16 bases between.

The chain is built from TRBV2 and TRBJ2-1; 10 positions match TRBD1. Losses at the gene ends were 3 bases for V and 10 bases for J; bases not matched to a gene: 12. The germline V gene encodes CDR1 SNHLY and CDR2 FYNNEI. This CDR3 has 16 amino acids. The CDR3 loop reads CASSDGQGVRNREQFF. The CDR3 bases are TGTGCCAGCAGTGATGGACAGGGGGTCCGCAATCGGGAGCAGTTCTTC.

This clone was seen a handful of times. This chain connects TRBV6-5 to TRBJ1-1, with D possibly being TRBD1 (5 bases). CDR3 length: 11 residues. From germline, CDR1 is MNHEY and CDR2 SVGAGI. The V gene lost 3 bases and the J gene lost 10 bases, with 9 bases spanning the gap. In nucleotides, the CDR3 is TGTGCCAGCAGTTATGGGGGTTTAGCTTTCTTT. Translated, it gives CASSYGGLAFF.

This clone was seen only once. V usage is TRBV28 and J usage is TRBJ2-2; TRBD2 is a possible D gene (5 bases). This CDR3 has 15 residues. The germline V gene has CDR1 MDHEN and CDR2 SYDVKM. The V end was cut by 3 bases, the J end by 4 bases, with 12 bases between. The CDR3 reads CASSLTRAGTGELFF. In DNA form, the CDR3 reads TGTGCCAGCAGTTTGACACGGGCGGGCACCGGGGAGCTGTTTTTT. Full variable domain (rest looked up from reference TRBV28 and TRBJ2-2): DVKVTQSSRYLVKRTGEKVFLECVQDMDHENMFWYRQDPGLGLRLIYFSYDVKMKEKGDIPEGYSVSREKKERFSLILESASTNQTSMYLCASSLTRAGTGELFFGEGSRLTVL.

The chain couples TRBV29-1 to TRBJ2-7; TRBD2 matches at 10 bases. Germline CDR1 SQVTM, CDR2 ANQGSEA. The CDR3 is made up of 15 amino acids. J was trimmed by 2 bases and V by 6 bases; bases with no gene match: 10. CDR3 coding DNA: TGCAGCGTAGCCCGCCTGCTAGCGGGAGCCTACGAGCAGTACTTC. The encoded protein is CSVARLLAGAYEQYF.

The CDR3 loop reads CASSQSKKTNYGYTF. The DNA for the CDR3 is TGCGCCAGCAGCCAGTCCAAGAAGACTAACTATGGCTACACCTTC. The J gene is TRBJ1-2, the V gene TRBV4-1; D remains unclear. This CDR3 has 15 amino acids. Looked up from germline, CDR1 is MGHRA and CDR2 is YSYEKL. V lost 3 bases and J lost 0, with 11 bases in between.

The V gene is TRBV28, the J gene TRBJ2-7; TRBD2 aligns across 8 bases. J lost 2 bases, V lost 10 bases, and 13 bases had no gene match. The CDR3 covers 15 residues. Looked up from germline, CDR1 is MDHEN and CDR2 is SYDVKM. The chain's CDR3 is CATHGPRGGAYEQYF. CDR3 nucleotide sequence: TGTGCCACCCATGGGCCCCGGGGGGGGGCCTACGAGCAGTACTTC.